What follows are 2 T cell receptor beta chains derived from one specimen sequenced in a study of T-cell reconstitution after alpha-beta-depleted transplantation in children. Researchers prepared the TCRbeta library using unique molecular identifiers, the study reports. In TCRdb, the PCR reads were re-called with MiXCR into one record per CDR3 protein. Seen here are 480,000 or so distinct CDR3 sequences, about 10% observed once, and the top ten hold just over 2%. Sequences were derived from PBMCs, sampled before TCRalphabeta/CD19-depleted stem cell transplant. These receptors originate from a child aged 2 to 10 with inherited bone marrow failure, due to receive a stem cell transplant.

This clonotype was recorded many times. The chain joins TRBV19 to TRBJ2-5, with 10 bases aligning to TRBD2. J lost 5 bases, V lost 7 bases, and 13 bases had no gene match. This CDR3 contains 16 residues. The germline V gene has CDR1 LNHDA and CDR2 SQIVND (reference sequence). CDR3 residues: CASKSPGLALGETQYF. Written as DNA, the CDR3 is TGTGCCAGTAAATCGCCGGGACTAGCGTTAGGGGAGACCCAGTACTTC.

This clonotype appeared many times. The genes are TRBV5-1 and TRBJ1-1; D is undetermined. The germline gives CDR1 SGHRS, CDR2 YFSETQ. CDR3 length: 14 amino acids. V lost 0 bases and J lost 1, with 7 bases in between. The CDR3 bases are TGCGCCAGCAGCTTGGACAGATCGAACACTGAAGCTTTCTTT. This encodes CASSLDRSNTEAFF.